This TCR beta chain was sequenced for a study of blood T cell repertoires in COVID-19. In the study overall: COVID-19 samples collected from the United States, Italy and Spain covered acute and convalescent phases.

Germline CDR1 reads LGHNA; CDR2 reads YSLEER. Trimming took 0 bases from V and 5 from J, leaving 10 bases between them. CDR3 size: 14 residues. Generated by immunoSEQ multiplex PCR, the TCRdb table keeps only in-frame clones and is missing some. The sample includes 220,000 or so clones, approximately 81% of them seen just once. The chain has TRBV4-3 and TRBJ1-2; no firm D call. Sequencing input: peripheral blood. The receptor was isolated from a woman of 80 years or more with acute or convalescent COVID-19. The CDR3 DNA reads TGCGCCAGCAGCCAAGAGGTTAGCGAGTATGGCTACACCTTC. It is translated as CASSQEVSEYGYTF.